The T cell receptor beta chain described here comes from a study of blood T cell repertoires in COVID-19. About the research overall: Whether acute or convalescent, the COVID-19 samples came from the United States, Italy and Spain. The cDNA or gDNA used as material had been derived from T cells, B-cell-depleted T cells, or PBMCs.

The germline gives CDR1 SGHDT, CDR2 YYEEEE. The junction had 7 bases not matched to a gene; V was cut back by 0 bases and J by 8 bases. The CDR3 contains 15 residues. It was during active infection that Seattle patients were enrolled and then longitudinally followed. In the original analysis: Estimates of nucleated cell counts were drawn from the amplification of reference gene primers. The data were produced by immunoSEQ multiplex PCR, yet TCRdb's version contains in-frame clones alone and is incomplete. V, J and clone size are those of that table, while D and trimming were read from the DNA. The data show 300,000 to 450,000 clones, around 92% seen once.

This TCR was sampled from a woman younger than 45 with COVID-19, enrolled during active disease. V is TRBV5-6 and J is TRBJ1-4; 7 positions match TRBD1. Material for sequencing was peripheral blood. The CDR3 spells CASSLAGSGGEKLFF. For the CDR3, the DNA is TGTGCCAGCAGCTTGGCCGGGTCAGGGGGAGAAAAACTGTTTTTT.